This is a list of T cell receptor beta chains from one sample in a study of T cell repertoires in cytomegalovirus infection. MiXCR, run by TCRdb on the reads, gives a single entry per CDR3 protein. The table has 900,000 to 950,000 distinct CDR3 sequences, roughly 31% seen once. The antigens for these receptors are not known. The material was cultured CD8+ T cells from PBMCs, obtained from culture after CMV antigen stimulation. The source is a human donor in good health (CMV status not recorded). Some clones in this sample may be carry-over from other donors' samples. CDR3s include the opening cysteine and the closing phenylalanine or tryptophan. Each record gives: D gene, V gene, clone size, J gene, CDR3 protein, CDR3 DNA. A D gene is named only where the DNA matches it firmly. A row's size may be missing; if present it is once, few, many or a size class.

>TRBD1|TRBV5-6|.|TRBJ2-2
CASSVGQGTGELFF
TGTGCCAGCAGCGTGGGACAGGGCACCGGGGAGCTGTTTTTT
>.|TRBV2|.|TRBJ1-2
CASEGNSKNYGYTF
TGTGCCTCCGAGGGGAACAGCAAGAACTATGGCTACACCTTC
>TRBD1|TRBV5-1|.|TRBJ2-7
CASSHGTGWGYEQYF
TGCGCCAGCAGCCACGGGACAGGGTGGGGCTACGAGCAGTACTTC
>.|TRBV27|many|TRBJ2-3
CASSLSSPNQARTDTQYF
TGTGCCAGCAGTTTATCCTCCCCCAATCAGGCCCGCACAGATACGCAGTATTTT
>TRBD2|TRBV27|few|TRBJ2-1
CASSLSSGGFVPYNEQFF
TGTGCCAGCAGTTTATCGAGCGGGGGGTTTGTGCCCTACAATGAGCAGTTCTTC
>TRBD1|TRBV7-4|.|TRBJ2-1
CASSSWTGNYEQFF
TGTGCCAGCAGCTCCTGGACAGGCAACTATGAGCAGTTCTTC
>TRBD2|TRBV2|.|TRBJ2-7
CASSEFGTSGSSYEQYF
TGTGCCAGCAGTGAGTTTGGGACTAGCGGTAGCTCCTACGAGCAGTACTTC
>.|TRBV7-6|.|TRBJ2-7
CASSLKMNEQYF
TGTGCCAGCAGCTTAAAGATGAACGAGCAGTACTTC
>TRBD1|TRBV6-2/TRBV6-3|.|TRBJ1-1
CASSLDRGQPPAHF
TGTGCCAGCAGTCTCGACAGGGGGCAACCACCAGCCCACTTT
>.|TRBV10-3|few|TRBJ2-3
CAISESIHGASTDTQYF
TGTGCCATCAGTGAGTCGATCCACGGGGCTAGCACAGATACGCAGTATTTT
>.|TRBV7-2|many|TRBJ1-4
CASSLGSTTNEKLFF
TGTGCCAGCAGCTTAGGCTCAACAACTAATGAAAAACTGTTTTTT
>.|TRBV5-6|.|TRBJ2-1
CASSLGSRNNEQFF
TGTGCCAGCAGCTTGGGTAGCAGAAACAATGAGCAGTTCTTC
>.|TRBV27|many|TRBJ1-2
CASSYLGDSYGYTF
TGTGCCAGCAGCTACCTAGGGGATTCCTATGGCTACACCTTC
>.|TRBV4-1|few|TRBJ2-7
CASSLRDIYYEQYF
TGCGCCAGCAGCCTTCGGGACATCTACTACGAGCAGTACTTC
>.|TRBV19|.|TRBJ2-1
CASSSRLDSYNEQFF
TGTGCCAGTAGTTCCCGGCTAGACTCCTACAATGAGCAGTTCTTC
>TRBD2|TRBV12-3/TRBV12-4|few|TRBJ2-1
CASSLVGGGDNEQFF
TGTGCCAGCAGTTTAGTTGGCGGGGGGGACAATGAGCAGTTCTTC
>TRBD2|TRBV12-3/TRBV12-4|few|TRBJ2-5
CASSLAEGLAGGKETQYF
TGTGCCAGCAGTTTAGCGGAGGGACTAGCGGGGGGGAAAGAGACCCAGTACTTC
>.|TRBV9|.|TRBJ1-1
CASSPPGSLNTEAFF
TGTGCCAGCAGCCCCCCTGGCAGTTTGAACACTGAAGCTTTCTTT
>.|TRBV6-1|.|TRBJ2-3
CASSTRLYSTDTQYF
TGTGCCAGCAGCACTAGGCTATATAGCACAGATACGCAGTATTTT
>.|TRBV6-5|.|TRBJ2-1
CASSYGGTSYNEQFF
TGTGCCAGCAGTTACGGGGGAACGTCCTACAATGAGCAGTTCTTC
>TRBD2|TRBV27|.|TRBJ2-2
CASSPRTSGGTVAGELFF
TGTGCCAGCAGTCCCAGGACTAGCGGGGGCACCGTGGCCGGGGAGCTGTTTTTT
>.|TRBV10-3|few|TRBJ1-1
CAITPGPLVTEAFF
TGTGCCATCACTCCAGGGCCTTTGGTCACTGAAGCTTTCTTT
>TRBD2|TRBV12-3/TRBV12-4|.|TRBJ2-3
CAGYRLAGGKGADTQYF
TGTGCCGGGTACAGACTAGCGGGGGGGAAAGGGGCAGATACGCAGTATTTT
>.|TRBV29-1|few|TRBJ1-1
CSVNIPLNTEAFF
TGCAGCGTTAACATTCCCCTGAACACTGAAGCTTTCTTT
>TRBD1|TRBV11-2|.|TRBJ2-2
CASSPWDRAGELFF
TGTGCCAGCAGCCCCTGGGACAGGGCCGGGGAGCTGTTTTTT
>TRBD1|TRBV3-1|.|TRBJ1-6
CASSQGQGVNSPLHF
TGTGCCAGCAGCCAGGGACAGGGTGTCAATTCACCCCTCCACTTT
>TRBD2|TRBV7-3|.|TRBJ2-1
CASSLIAGIEQFF
TGTGCCAGCAGCTTGATAGCGGGGATTGAGCAGTTCTTC
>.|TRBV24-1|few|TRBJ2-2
CATGWTGELFF
TGTGCCACCGGGTGGACCGGGGAGCTGTTTTTT
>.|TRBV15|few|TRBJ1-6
CATSRDINIGSPLHF
TGTGCCACCAGCAGAGATATCAACATAGGTTCACCCCTCCACTTT
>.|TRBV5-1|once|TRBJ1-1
CASSLAGHGTEAFF
TGCGCCAGCAGCTTGGCGGGGCACGGCACTGAAGCTTTCTTT
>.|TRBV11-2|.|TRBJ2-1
CASSLLKGNNEQFF
TGTGCCAGCAGCTTATTAAAGGGGAACAATGAGCAGTTCTTC
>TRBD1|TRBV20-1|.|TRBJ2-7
CSARQGAYEQYF
TGCAGTGCCCGACAGGGGGCCTACGAGCAGTACTTC
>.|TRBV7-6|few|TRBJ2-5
CASSLERGGQETQYF
TGTGCCAGCAGCTTAGAAAGGGGAGGACAAGAGACCCAGTACTTC
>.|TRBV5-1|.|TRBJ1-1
CASSLGDLGTEAFF
TGCGCCAGCAGCTTGGGGGATCTGGGCACTGAAGCTTTCTTT
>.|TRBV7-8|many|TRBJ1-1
CASSPSPYTEAFF
TGTGCCAGCAGCCCGAGCCCCTACACTGAAGCTTTCTTT
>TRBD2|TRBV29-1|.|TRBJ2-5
CSDKLAGGPETQYF
TGCAGCGACAAACTAGCGGGGGGGCCGGAGACCCAGTACTTC
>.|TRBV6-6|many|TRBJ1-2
CASRPHATTDYGYTF
TGTGCCAGCAGGCCCCATGCCACCACGGACTATGGCTACACCTTC
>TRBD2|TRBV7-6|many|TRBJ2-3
CASSLTSGAVDTQYF
TGTGCCAGCAGCTTGACTAGCGGGGCGGTGGATACGCAGTATTTT
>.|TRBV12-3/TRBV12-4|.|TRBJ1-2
CASSFFPARSNYGYTF
TGTGCCAGCAGTTTCTTCCCAGCGCGCTCTAACTATGGCTACACCTTC
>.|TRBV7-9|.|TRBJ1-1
CASSLVMVSGRTEAFF
TGTGCCAGCAGCTTAGTCATGGTATCGGGGCGCACTGAAGCTTTCTTT
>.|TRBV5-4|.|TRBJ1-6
CASSLQGLYNSPLHF
TGTGCCAGCAGCCTTCAGGGGTTGTATAATTCACCCCTCCACTTT
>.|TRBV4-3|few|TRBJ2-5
CASSQETLVAMSQETQYF
TGCGCCAGCAGCCAAGAGACTTTGGTGGCCATGAGCCAAGAGACCCAGTACTTC
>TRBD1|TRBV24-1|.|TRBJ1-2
CATSDRVGGTYGYTF
TGTGCCACCAGTGATAGAGTAGGGGGCACGTATGGCTACACCTTC
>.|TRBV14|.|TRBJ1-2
CASSQDGHPLTTF
TGTGCCAGCAGCCAAGATGGACATCCACTAACCACCTTC
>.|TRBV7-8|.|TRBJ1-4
CASSDRTWAPVATNEKLFF
TGTGCCAGCAGCGACCGGACATGGGCCCCCGTGGCAACTAATGAAAAACTGTTTTTT
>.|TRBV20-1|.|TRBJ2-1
CSASNGYNEQFF
TGCAGTGCTAGTAATGGTTACAATGAGCAGTTCTTC
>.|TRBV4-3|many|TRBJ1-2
CASSHQDSRNGYTF
TGCGCCAGCAGCCACCAGGACAGTCGGAATGGCTACACCTTC
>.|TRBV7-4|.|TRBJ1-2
CASSHAPLRLYGYTF
TGTGCCAGCAGCCACGCACCGTTACGACTCTATGGCTACACCTTC
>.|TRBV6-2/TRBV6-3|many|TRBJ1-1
CASSYDSNTEAFF
TGTGCCAGCAGTTACGACAGTAACACTGAAGCTTTCTTT
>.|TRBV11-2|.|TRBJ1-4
CASSPSGRRNEKLFF
TGTGCCAGCAGCCCCTCTGGCAGAAGAAATGAAAAACTGTTTTTT